These 20 T cell receptor beta chains share one sample of origin, sequenced in a study of blood T cells in healthy people across ages. Using a J-beta primer mix together with a sample-barcoded 5' primer, a second PCR was run for about 6 to 12 cycles. TCRdb passed the 5' RACE reads through MiXCR, listing each CDR3 protein once. This table holds roughly 550,000 distinct CDR3 sequences, about 24% found once. A further study also used this sample, focusing on T cells of mothers and their children.

Specimen: blood. The receptor set was obtained from a boy aged 5-17 years in good health.

The chain couples TRBV5-6 to TRBJ1-1, with 10 bases fitting TRBD1. The CDR3 runs 15 residues. Trimming took 1 base from V and 4 from J; bases not matched to a gene: 4. Germline assignment: CDR1 SGHDT and CDR2 YYEEEE. The CDR3 DNA is TGTGCCAGCAGCTTGCCGGACAGGGGGAGCACTGAAGCTTTCTTT. Amino acids: CASSLPDRGSTEAFF.

The chain joins TRBV10-3 to TRBJ2-3; no reliable D call. Germline lookup yields CDR1 ENHRY and CDR2 SYGVKD. This CDR3 is built from 19 residues. The ends were cut back, 0 bases at V and 0 bases at J, with 19 bases in the middle. Here the CDR3 DNA reads TGTGCCATCAGTGAGTCAGAAGTAGGGCGCGCAGTCAGCACAGATACGCAGTATTTT. Encoded protein: CAISESEVGRAVSTDTQYF.

Notes on this clonotype: One end of the junction varies from germline; a read error may be responsible. This chain uses TRBV6-2 or TRBV6-3 with TRBJ2-1; 8 positions match TRBD2. This CDR3 has 15 residues. CDR1 is MNHEY, CDR2 SVGEGT, per germline. CDR3: CAGSYLAGSYNEQFF. The CDR3 DNA sequence: TGTGCCGGCAGTTACCTAGCGGGCTCCTACAATGAGCAGTTCTTC.

The chain employs TRBV7-2 and TRBJ2-5, with D possibly being TRBD2 (5 bases). The J call may be wrong; the DNA end is better matched by TRBJ2-7. Germline V CDR1 and CDR2: SGHTA, FQGNSA. The CDR3 runs to 15 residues. CDR3 residues: CASSLDAGNSYEQYF. The DNA of the CDR3 is TGTGCCAGCAGCTTAGACGCCGGGAACTCCTACGAGCAGTACTTC.

The chain carries TRBV4-1 and TRBJ2-1, with TRBD2 matching 10 bases. CDR3 length: 18 amino acids. Germline CDR1 reads MGHRA; CDR2 reads YSYEKL. Trimming took 4 bases from V and 6 from J; bases not matched to a gene: 15. This CDR3 reads CASSRSERKASGSNEQFF. CDR3 DNA sequence: TGCGCCAGCAGCCGGAGCGAGAGAAAGGCTAGCGGGAGCAATGAGCAGTTCTTC.

This clonotype appeared a few times. The chain links TRBV5-1 to TRBJ2-1; 8 nucleotides agree with TRBD1. Germline CDR1 and CDR2: SGHRS and YFSETQ. V was clipped by 2 bases and J by 3 bases; unmatched bases: 4. The CDR3 is 15 amino acids. CDR3 nucleotides: TGCGCCAGCAGCTTACAGGGGGTAGGCTACAATGAGCAGTTCTTC. Translation: CASSLQGVGYNEQFF.

This clonotype was counted only a few times. The V and J genes are TRBV25-1 and TRBJ2-5; D may be TRBD1 (6 bases). The J call could be wrong; TRBJ2-7 is a better fit for the DNA end. The CDR3 sequence is 13 residues long. From germline, CDR1 is MGHDK and CDR2 SYGVNS. This chain's CDR3 is CASSDSGVNEQYF. CDR3 coding DNA: TGTGCCAGCAGTGATTCAGGGGTCAACGAGCAGTACTTC.

This clonotype came up a few times. V and J are TRBV7-2 and TRBJ1-4; D unclear. This CDR3 is 14 amino acids long. Between the trimmed V and J ends, which lost 8 bases and 2 bases, there was a span of 12 bases. Looked up from germline, CDR1 is SGHTA and CDR2 is FQGNSA. The CDR3 loop is CASGPVWTNEKLFF. CDR3 coding DNA: TGTGCCAGCGGTCCCGTTTGGACTAATGAAAAACTGTTTTTT.

This clonotype was seen more than once but under ten times. The CDR3 DNA is TGCGCCAGCAGCCAAGATCTGATACCTAACAATGAGCAGTTCTTC. Its protein is CASSQDLIPNNEQFF. The chain employs TRBV4-1 and TRBJ2-1; D is unresolved. From germline, CDR1 is MGHRA and CDR2 YSYEKL. This CDR3 spans 15 amino acids. Deletions cut 0 bases from V and 5 bases from J, with 11 bases between.

The genes are TRBV7-9 and TRBJ2-1; 9 positions match TRBD2. The ends lost 5 bases at V and 6 bases at J; junction bases unmatched: 8. Germline values: CDR1 SEHNR, CDR2 FQNEAQ (reference sequence). The CDR3 loop spans 15 amino acids. The CDR3 DNA sequence: TGTGCCAGCAGCAAGCAGGGGACTAGCAGCAATGAGCAGTTCTTC. This gives the protein CASSKQGTSSNEQFF. The full variable domain, with the rest looked up from reference TRBV7-9 and TRBJ2-1, is DTGVSQNPRHKITKRGQNVTFRCDPISEHNRLYWYRQTLGQGPEFLTYFQNEAQLEKSRLLSDRFSAERPKGSFSTLEIQRTEQGDSAMYLCASSKQGTSSNEQFFGPGTRLTVL.

This clonotype has just a few counts. The chain recombines TRBV28 with TRBJ1-2, with D possibly being TRBD1 (5 bases). The V and J ends lost 3 bases and 4 bases respectively, with 18 bases between them. The CDR3 runs 16 residues. Germline lookup yields CDR1 MDHEN and CDR2 SYDVKM. This chain's CDR3 is CASSLSGGTTLYGYTF. CDR3 DNA sequence: TGTGCCAGCAGTTTGAGTGGGGGGACGACTCTCTATGGCTACACCTTC.

This clonotype showed up just a few times. The chain couples TRBV12-3 or TRBV12-4 to TRBJ1-4; tentatively, D is TRBD1 (5 bases). CDR3 size: 16 residues. Trimming cost V 5 bases and J 2 bases, with 15 bases left between them. CDR3 DNA sequence: TGTGCCAGCAGTCCTTCGCAGGGTTGGACTAATGAAAAACTGTTTTTT. This encodes CASSPSQGWTNEKLFF.

This clonotype occurred many times. In DNA, the CDR3 is TGTGCCAGCTCACCCGCCCGGTACAATGAGCAGTTCTTC. Translated, it gives CASSPARYNEQFF. The chain employs TRBV18 and TRBJ2-1; D gene ambiguous. In germline, CDR1 is KGHSH, CDR2 LQKENI. The CDR3 totals 13 residues. V was cut by 3 bases and J by 4 bases, with 7 bases left in between.

The chain carries TRBV7-2 and TRBJ2-2, with 7 bases aligning to TRBD2. Germline CDR1 and CDR2: SGHTA and FQGNSA. There are 15 residues in the CDR3. Germline trimming cut 3 bases from V and 1 base from J; bases unmatched to any gene: 2. CDR3 in DNA: TGTGCCAGCAGCTTGGGGACTATGAACACCGGGGAGCTGTTTTTT. This translates into CASSLGTMNTGELFF. The whole variable domain, filled in from reference TRBV7-2 and TRBJ2-2, reads GAGVSQSPSNKVTEKGKDVELRCDPISGHTALYWYRQSLGQGLEFLIYFQGNSAPDKSGLPSDRFSAERTGGSVSTLTIQRTQQEDSAVYLCASSLGTMNTGELFFGEGSRLTVL.

V is TRBV11-1 and J is TRBJ1-2; D is uncertain. Looked up from germline, CDR1 is SGHAT and CDR2 is FQDESV (reference sequence). Trimming took 2 bases from V and 2 from J, leaving 9 bases between them. This CDR3 region has 14 residues. CDR3 sequence: CASSLTGSNYGYTF. CDR3 nucleotides: TGTGCCAGCAGCTTAACGGGATCGAACTATGGCTACACCTTC.

The chain employs TRBV7-8 and TRBJ2-7; 9 bases map to TRBD1. Germline V gene lookup returns CDR1 SGHVS and CDR2 FQNEAQ. V lost 1 base to trimming and J lost 3 bases; unmatched junction nucleotides: 7. The CDR3 totals 16 residues. This CDR3 is CASSLGPGTGIYEQYF. DNA for the CDR3: TGTGCCAGCAGCTTAGGTCCTGGGACAGGGATCTACGAGCAGTACTTC.

The chain combines TRBV20-1 with TRBJ1-1, with 8 bases fitting TRBD1. Germline values: CDR1 DFQATT, CDR2 SNEGSKA (reference sequence). The CDR3 loop spans 14 amino acids. The V gene end was trimmed by 5 bases and the J gene end by 4 bases; junction bases not matched to a gene: 9. The CDR3 coding sequence is TGCAGTGCTCCCCGTATTGACAGGGGCACTGAAGCTTTCTTT. The encoded protein is CSAPRIDRGTEAFF.

In its sample, this clonotype was seen many times. The V call is TRBV11-2, the J call TRBJ1-1; tentative D call: TRBD1 (5 bases). Deletions cut 5 bases from V and 0 bases from J, with 13 bases between. Germline loops: CDR1 SGHAT, CDR2 FQNNGV. This CDR3 is 15 amino acids long. CDR3 in amino acids: CASSPPGIMNTEAFF. In nucleotides, the CDR3 is TGTGCCAGCAGCCCTCCAGGGATTATGAACACTGAAGCTTTCTTT.

This clonotype has only a few counts. The chain is built from TRBV29-1 and TRBJ2-1; D is undetermined. Deletions cut 0 bases from V and 9 bases from J, with 12 bases between. The CDR3 length is 13 residues. CDR1 is SQVTM, CDR2 ANQGSEA, per germline. The CDR3 loop reads CSVEDLLSTEQFF. In DNA form, the CDR3 reads TGCAGCGTTGAAGATCTTCTAAGCACTGAGCAGTTCTTC.

This clonotype has just a few counts. The chain links TRBV4-3 to TRBJ2-2; no clear D. Germline V gene data show CDR1 as LGHNA and CDR2 as YSLEER. V lost 0 bases and J 8 bases, leaving 13 bases between the germline ends. This CDR3 has 15 amino acids. In nucleotides, the CDR3 is TGCGCCAGCAGCCAAGACAGGATTTCTACGGGGGAGCTGTTTTTT. This gives the protein CASSQDRISTGELFF.